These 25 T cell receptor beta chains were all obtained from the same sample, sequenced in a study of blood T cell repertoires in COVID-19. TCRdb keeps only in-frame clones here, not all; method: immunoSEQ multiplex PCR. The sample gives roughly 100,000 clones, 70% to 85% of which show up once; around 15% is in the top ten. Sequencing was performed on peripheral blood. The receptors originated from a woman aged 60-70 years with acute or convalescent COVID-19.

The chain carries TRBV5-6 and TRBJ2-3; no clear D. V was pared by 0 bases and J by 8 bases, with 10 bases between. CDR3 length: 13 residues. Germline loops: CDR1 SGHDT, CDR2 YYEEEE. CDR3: CASSLGYQSTQYF. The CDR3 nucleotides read TGTGCCAGCAGCTTGGGCTATCAAAGTACGCAGTATTTT.

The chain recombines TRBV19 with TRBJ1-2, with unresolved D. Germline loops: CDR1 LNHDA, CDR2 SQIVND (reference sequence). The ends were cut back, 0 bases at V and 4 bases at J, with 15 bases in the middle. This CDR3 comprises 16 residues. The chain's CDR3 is CASSIDRGLDLYGYTF. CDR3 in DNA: TGTGCCAGTAGTATAGATCGGGGATTGGATCTCTATGGCTACACCTTC.

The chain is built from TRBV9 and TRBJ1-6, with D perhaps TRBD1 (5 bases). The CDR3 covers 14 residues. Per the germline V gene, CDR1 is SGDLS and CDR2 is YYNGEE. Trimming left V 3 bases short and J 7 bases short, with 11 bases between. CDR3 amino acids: CASSAQGSNSPLHF. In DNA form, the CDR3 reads TGTGCCAGCAGCGCCCAGGGAAGCAATTCACCCCTCCACTTT.

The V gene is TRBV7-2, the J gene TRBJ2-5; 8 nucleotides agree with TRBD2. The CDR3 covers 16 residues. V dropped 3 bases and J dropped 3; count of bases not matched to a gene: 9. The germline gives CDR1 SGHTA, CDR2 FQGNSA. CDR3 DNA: TGTGCCAGCAGCTTGGGGAGCGGGAGAGGGGAAGAGACCCAGTACTTC. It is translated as CASSLGSGRGEETQYF.

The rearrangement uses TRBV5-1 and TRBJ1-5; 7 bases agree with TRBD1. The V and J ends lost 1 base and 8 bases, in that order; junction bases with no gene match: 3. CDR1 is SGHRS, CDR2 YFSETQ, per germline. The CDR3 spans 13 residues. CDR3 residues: CASSLTGAEPQHF. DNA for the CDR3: TGCGCCAGCAGCTTGACAGGGGCTGAGCCCCAGCATTTT. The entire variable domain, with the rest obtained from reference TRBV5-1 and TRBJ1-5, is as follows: KAGVTQTPRYLIKTRGQQVTLSCSPISGHRSVSWYQQTPGQGLQFLFEYFSETQRNKGNFPGRFSGRQFSNSRSEMNVSTLELGDSALYLCASSLTGAEPQHFGDGTRLSIL.

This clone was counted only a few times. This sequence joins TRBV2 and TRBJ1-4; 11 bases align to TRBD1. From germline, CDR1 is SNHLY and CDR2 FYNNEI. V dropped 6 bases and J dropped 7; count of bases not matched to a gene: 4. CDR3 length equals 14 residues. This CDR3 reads CASRPGQGGEKLFF. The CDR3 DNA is TGTGCCAGCAGACCGGGACAGGGGGGTGAAAAACTGTTTTTT.

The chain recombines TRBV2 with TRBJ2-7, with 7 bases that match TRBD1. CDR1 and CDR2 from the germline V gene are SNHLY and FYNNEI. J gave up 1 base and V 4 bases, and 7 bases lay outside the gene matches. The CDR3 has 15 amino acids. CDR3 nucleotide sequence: TGTGCCAGCAGTGGAGGGGTGACAGGGTCCTACGAGCAGTACTTC. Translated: CASSGGVTGSYEQYF.

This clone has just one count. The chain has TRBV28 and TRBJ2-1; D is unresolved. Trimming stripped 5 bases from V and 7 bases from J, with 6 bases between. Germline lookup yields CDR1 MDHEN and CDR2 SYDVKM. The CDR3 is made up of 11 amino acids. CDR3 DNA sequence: TGTGCCAGCAGTCACGAGAATGAGCAGTTCTTC. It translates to CASSHENEQFF.

CDR3 loop: CAISEGRNEKLFF. The CDR3 DNA sequence: TGTGCCATCAGTGAGGGCAGAAATGAAAAACTGTTTTTT. V usage is TRBV10-3 and J usage is TRBJ1-4; D uncertain. Trimming pared 2 bases from V and 5 bases from J, leaving 6 bases between. CDR3 length equals 13 residues. Germline CDR1 ENHRY, CDR2 SYGVKD.

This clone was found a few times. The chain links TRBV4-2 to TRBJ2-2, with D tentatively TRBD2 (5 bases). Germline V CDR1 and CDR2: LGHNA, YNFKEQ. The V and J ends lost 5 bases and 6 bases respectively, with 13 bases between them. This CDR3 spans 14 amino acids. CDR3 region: CASSGRDRAGELFF. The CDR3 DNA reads TGTGCCAGCAGCGGACGGGATAGGGCCGGGGAGCTGTTTTTT.

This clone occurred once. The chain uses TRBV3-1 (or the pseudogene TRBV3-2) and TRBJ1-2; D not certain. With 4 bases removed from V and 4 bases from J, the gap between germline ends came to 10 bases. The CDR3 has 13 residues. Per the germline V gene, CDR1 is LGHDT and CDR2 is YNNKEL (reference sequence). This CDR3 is CASSPRSFYGYTF. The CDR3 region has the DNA TGTGCCAGCAGCCCGCGGTCTTTCTATGGCTACACCTTC.

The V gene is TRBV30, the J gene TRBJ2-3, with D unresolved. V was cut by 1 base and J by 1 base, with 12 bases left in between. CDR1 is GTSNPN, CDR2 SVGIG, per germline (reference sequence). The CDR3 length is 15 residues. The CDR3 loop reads CAWSENVSGTDTQYF. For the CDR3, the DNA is TGTGCCTGGAGTGAGAACGTGTCGGGCACAGATACGCAGTATTTT.

The CDR3 reads CASSPPGQGNEKLFF. CDR3 nucleotide sequence: TGTGCCAGCTCACCACCGGGACAGGGAAATGAAAAACTGTTTTTT. The chain has TRBV18 and TRBJ1-4, with 9 bases lining up with TRBD1. This CDR3 is built from 15 residues. V was clipped by 0 bases and J by 5 bases; unmatched bases: 1. Germline lookup yields CDR1 KGHSH and CDR2 LQKENI.

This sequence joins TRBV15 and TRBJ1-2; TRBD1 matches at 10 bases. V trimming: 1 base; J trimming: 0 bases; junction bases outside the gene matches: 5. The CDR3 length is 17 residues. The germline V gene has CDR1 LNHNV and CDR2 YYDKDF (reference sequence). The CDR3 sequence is CATSRGDRGSTNYGYTF. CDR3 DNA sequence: TGTGCCACCAGCAGAGGGGACAGGGGAAGCACTAACTATGGCTACACCTTC.

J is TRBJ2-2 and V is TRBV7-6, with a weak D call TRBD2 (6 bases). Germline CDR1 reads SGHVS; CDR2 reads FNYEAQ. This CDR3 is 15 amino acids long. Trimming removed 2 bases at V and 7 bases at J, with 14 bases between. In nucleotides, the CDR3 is TGTGCCAGCAGCTTAACGGGAGAGTCTCACGGGGAGCTGTTTTTT. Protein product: CASSLTGESHGELFF.

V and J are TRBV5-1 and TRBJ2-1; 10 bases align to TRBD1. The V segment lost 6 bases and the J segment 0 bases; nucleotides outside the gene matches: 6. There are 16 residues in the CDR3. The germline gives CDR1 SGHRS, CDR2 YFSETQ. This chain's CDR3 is CASMTGGLSSYNEQFF. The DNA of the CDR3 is TGCGCCAGCATGACAGGGGGCTTAAGCTCCTACAATGAGCAGTTCTTC.

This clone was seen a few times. This CDR3 is CASSERGSSTEAFF. Written as DNA, the CDR3 is TGTGCCAGCAGTGAAAGGGGGAGCTCGACTGAAGCTTTCTTT. J is TRBJ1-1 and V is TRBV2; a weak D match, TRBD1 (6 bases). Trimming took off 2 bases at V and 5 bases at J, with 12 bases between the two ends. Germline V gene data show CDR1 as SNHLY and CDR2 as FYNNEI. The CDR3 is made up of 14 amino acids.

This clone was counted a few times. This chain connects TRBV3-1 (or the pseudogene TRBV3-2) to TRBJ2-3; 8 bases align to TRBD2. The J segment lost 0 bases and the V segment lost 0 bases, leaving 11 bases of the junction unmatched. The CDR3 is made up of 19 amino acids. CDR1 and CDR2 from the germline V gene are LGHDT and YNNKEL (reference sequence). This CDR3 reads CASSQETSGYLTSTDTQYF. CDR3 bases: TGTGCCAGCAGCCAAGAAACTAGCGGATACCTTACTAGCACAGATACGCAGTATTTT.

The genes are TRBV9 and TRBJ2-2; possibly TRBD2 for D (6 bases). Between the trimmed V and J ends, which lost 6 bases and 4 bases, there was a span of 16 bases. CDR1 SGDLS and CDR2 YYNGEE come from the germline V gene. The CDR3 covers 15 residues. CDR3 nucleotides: TGTGCCAGCATGAGACCCGCGGAGGGCACCGGGGAGCTGTTTTTT. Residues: CASMRPAEGTGELFF.

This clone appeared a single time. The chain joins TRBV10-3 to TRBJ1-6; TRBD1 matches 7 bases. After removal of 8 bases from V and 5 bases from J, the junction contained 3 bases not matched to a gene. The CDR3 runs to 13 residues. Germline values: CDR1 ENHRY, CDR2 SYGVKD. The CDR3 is CAIAGQDNSPLHF. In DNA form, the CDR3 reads TGTGCCATCGCCGGACAGGATAATTCACCCCTCCACTTT.

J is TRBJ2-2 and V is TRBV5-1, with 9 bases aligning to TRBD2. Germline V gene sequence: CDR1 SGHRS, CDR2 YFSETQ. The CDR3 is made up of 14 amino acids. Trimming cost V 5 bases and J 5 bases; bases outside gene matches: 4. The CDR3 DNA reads TGCGCCAGCAGACCGGGACTAGCAACCGGGGAGCTGTTTTTT. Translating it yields CASRPGLATGELFF.

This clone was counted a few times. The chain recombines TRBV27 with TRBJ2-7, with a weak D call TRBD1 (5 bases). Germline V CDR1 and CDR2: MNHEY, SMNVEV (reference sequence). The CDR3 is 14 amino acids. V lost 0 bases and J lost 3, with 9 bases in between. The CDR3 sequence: CASSLSKGLYEQYF. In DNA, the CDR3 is TGTGCCAGCAGTTTATCGAAGGGGCTCTACGAGCAGTACTTC.

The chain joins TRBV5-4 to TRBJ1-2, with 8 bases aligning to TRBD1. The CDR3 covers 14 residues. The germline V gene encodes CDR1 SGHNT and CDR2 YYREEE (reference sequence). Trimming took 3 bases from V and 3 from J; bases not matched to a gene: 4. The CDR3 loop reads CASSSTGEDYGYTF. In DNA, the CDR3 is TGTGCCAGCAGCTCGACAGGGGAGGACTATGGCTACACCTTC.

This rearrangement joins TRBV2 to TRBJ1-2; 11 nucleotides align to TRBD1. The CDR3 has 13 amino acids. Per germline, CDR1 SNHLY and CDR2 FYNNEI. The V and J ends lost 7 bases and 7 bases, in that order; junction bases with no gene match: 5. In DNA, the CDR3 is TGTGCCAGCACCGGGGACAGGGGGGTTGGCTACACCTTC. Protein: CASTGDRGVGYTF.

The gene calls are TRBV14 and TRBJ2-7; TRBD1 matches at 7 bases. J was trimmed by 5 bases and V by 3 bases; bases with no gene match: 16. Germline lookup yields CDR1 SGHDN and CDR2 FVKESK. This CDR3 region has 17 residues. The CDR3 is CASSQEDREFPENEQYF. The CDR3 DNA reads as TGTGCCAGCAGCCAGGAAGACAGGGAATTCCCTGAGAACGAGCAGTACTTC.